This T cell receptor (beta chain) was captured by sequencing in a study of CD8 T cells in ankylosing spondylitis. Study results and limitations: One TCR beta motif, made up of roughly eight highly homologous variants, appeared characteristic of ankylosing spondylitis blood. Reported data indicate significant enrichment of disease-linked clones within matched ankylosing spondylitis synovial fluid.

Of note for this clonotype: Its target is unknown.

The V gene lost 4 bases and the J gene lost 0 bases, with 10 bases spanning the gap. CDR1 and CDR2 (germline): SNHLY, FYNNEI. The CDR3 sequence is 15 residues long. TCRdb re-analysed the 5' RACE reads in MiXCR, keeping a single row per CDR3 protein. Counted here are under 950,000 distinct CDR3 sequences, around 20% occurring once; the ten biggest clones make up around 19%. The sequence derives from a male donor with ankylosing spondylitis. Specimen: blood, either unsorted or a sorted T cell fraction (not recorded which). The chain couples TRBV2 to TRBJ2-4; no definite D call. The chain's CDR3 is CASSGLLIAKNIQYF. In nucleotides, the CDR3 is TGTGCCAGCAGTGGTTTGTTAATAGCCAAAAACATTCAGTACTTC.